The T cell receptor beta chain under discussion was sequenced for a study of control samples from healthy donors and cancer patients. There are 14 residues in the CDR3. Germline CDR1 SNHLY, CDR2 FYNNEI. V was pared by 7 bases and J by 0 bases, with 10 bases between. The data were produced by immunoSEQ multiplex PCR, yet TCRdb's version contains in-frame clones alone and is incomplete. The sample lists 100,000 to 150,000 clones; roughly 90% were seen once. This TCR came from a man aged 18 to 30 in good health. The genes are TRBV2 and TRBJ2-1; possibly TRBD2 for D (5 bases). The sequencing sample was made of blood. CDR3 nucleotide sequence: TGTGCCAGCAAGCGGAGGAGCTCCTACAATGAGCAGTTCTTC. It codes for CASKRRSSYNEQFF.